The 18 T cell receptor beta chains below all came from one sample that was sequenced in a study of T cell responses to AZD1222 COVID-19 vaccine. Libraries were prepared by immunoSEQ multiplex PCR; TCRdb keeps only in-frame clonotypes and omits some of them. The data show around 150,000 clones, just over 90% seen once. The material sequenced was peripheral blood, taken on day 0 of MenACWY control vaccination. Receptors were obtained from an adult in good health.

This chain connects TRBV5-6 to TRBJ1-2; 8 bases match TRBD1. The germline V gene has CDR1 SGHDT and CDR2 YYEEEE. The J segment lost 4 bases and the V segment lost 4 bases, leaving 9 bases of the junction unmatched. The CDR3 is 15 residues long. CDR3 sequence reads: CASSPRGTGTYGYTF. The DNA for the CDR3 is TGTGCCAGCAGCCCGCGGGGGACAGGAACCTATGGCTACACCTTC.

This rearrangement joins TRBV6-1 to TRBJ1-5, with TRBD1 matching over 8 bases. This CDR3 has 17 residues. Trimming took 3 bases from V and 5 from J; bases not matched to a gene: 12. Germline V gives CDR1 MNHNS, CDR2 SASEGT. CDR3 coding DNA: TGTGCCAGCAGTGACGGACAGGGAGCCGAGCTACATCAGCCCCAGCATTTT. Protein: CASSDGQGAELHQPQHF.

The chain has TRBV6-5 and TRBJ1-4, with TRBD1 as a possible D gene (6 bases). Germline V gene lookup returns CDR1 MNHEY and CDR2 SVGAGI. The CDR3 is 14 residues long. The ends were cut back, 4 bases at V and 10 bases at J, with 16 bases in the middle. The CDR3 protein is CASSFQSTGLKLFF. CDR3 nucleotide sequence: TGTGCCAGCAGTTTCCAATCCACAGGGCTAAAACTGTTTTTT.

The V and J genes are TRBV9 and TRBJ2-5; 10 bases are a match to TRBD2. Germline V lookup: CDR1 SGDLS, CDR2 YYNGEE. V lost 3 bases, J lost 5 bases, and 7 bases stayed unmatched. The CDR3 sequence is 15 residues long. The CDR3 DNA reads as TGTGCCAGCAGCGCCCTAGCGGGAGAGATCGAGACCCAGTACTTC. As protein: CASSALAGEIETQYF.

The chain combines TRBV5-5 with TRBJ2-2; D not resolved. V was shortened by 1 base and J by 1 base, with 8 bases between the two germline ends. CDR1 is SGHKS, CDR2 YYEKEE, per germline (reference sequence). The CDR3 has 15 amino acids. CDR3 DNA: TGTGCCAGCAGCTTGAGTAGGCAGAACACCGGGGAGCTGTTTTTT. Translated, it gives CASSLSRQNTGELFF.

The rearrangement joins TRBV5-1 to TRBJ2-7; D gene ambiguous. The CDR3 contains 14 residues. Deletions cut 4 bases from V and 2 bases from J, with 13 bases between. In germline, CDR1 is SGHRS, CDR2 YFSETQ. The CDR3 region is CASSLPGKTYEQYF. The CDR3 bases are TGCGCCAGCAGCCTCCCCGGCAAAACCTACGAGCAGTACTTC.

The chain carries TRBV9 and TRBJ2-2; 7 bases line up with TRBD2. V trimming: 2 bases; J trimming: 4 bases; junction bases outside the gene matches: 5. This CDR3 spans 15 amino acids. Germline-derived CDR1 and CDR2 are SGDLS and YYNGEE. The CDR3 loop reads CASSVTGRGTGELFF. As DNA, the CDR3 is TGTGCCAGCAGCGTCACGGGGAGGGGCACCGGGGAGCTGTTTTTT.

V is TRBV7-2 and J is TRBJ1-5; 8 bases fit TRBD1. Germline assignment: CDR1 SGHTA and CDR2 FQGNSA. The ends lost 6 bases at V and 4 bases at J; junction bases unmatched: 2. This CDR3 contains 13 residues. The CDR3 reads CASRQGANQPQHF. The CDR3 nucleotides are TGTGCCAGCAGGCAGGGGGCTAATCAGCCCCAGCATTTT.

V is TRBV20-1 and J is TRBJ2-3, with D hard to call. The CDR3 spans 11 residues. Per the germline V gene, CDR1 is DFQATT and CDR2 is SNEGSKA (reference sequence). V lost 5 bases, J lost 2 bases, and 5 bases lay in between. The CDR3 region has the DNA TGCAGTGCTCGATACACAGATACGCAGTATTTT. Amino acids: CSARYTDTQYF.

The J gene is TRBJ2-5, the V gene TRBV7-2; the D gene is possibly TRBD2 (6 bases). The V and J ends lost 1 base and 7 bases respectively, with 10 bases between them. Germline V gives CDR1 SGHTA, CDR2 FQGNSA. This CDR3 is 13 amino acids long. Here the CDR3 DNA reads TGTGCCAGCAGCTTAGGCCAGGGAGGGACCCAGTACTTC. Translating it yields CASSLGQGGTQYF.

This rearrangement joins TRBV7-9 to TRBJ2-1, with a weak D call TRBD2 (6 bases). This CDR3 is built from 13 residues. The V end lost 4 bases, the J end lost 5 bases, and 9 bases lay between the germline ends. The germline CDR1 and CDR2 sequences are SEHNR and FQNEAQ (reference sequence). The CDR3 DNA follows: TGTGCCAGCAGCTCTTGGAGGGACAATGAGCAGTTCTTC. Translation gives CASSSWRDNEQFF.

V and J are TRBV5-1 and TRBJ1-3, with a possible D match to TRBD1 (5 bases). Germline V gene sequence: CDR1 SGHRS, CDR2 YFSETQ. Trimming cost V 5 bases and J 1 base, with 10 bases left between them. The CDR3 is made up of 14 amino acids. CDR3 DNA sequence: TGCGCCAGCAGGTCAGGGTTGTCTGGAAACACCATATATTTT. Translated: CASRSGLSGNTIYF.

The chain combines TRBV3-1 (or the pseudogene TRBV3-2) with TRBJ1-2; D unresolved. The CDR3 contains 11 residues. In germline, CDR1 is LGHDT, CDR2 YNNKEL (reference sequence). The V and J ends lost 1 base and 8 bases respectively, with 5 bases between them. The CDR3 here is CASSQGLGYTF. The CDR3 nucleotides are TGTGCCAGCAGCCAAGGCTTGGGCTACACCTTC.

The chain joins TRBV4-1 to TRBJ1-5; possibly TRBD1 for D (6 bases). The V gene's germline CDR1 is MGHRA and CDR2 YSYEKL. V gave up 0 bases and J gave up 7 bases, with 13 bases separating them. This CDR3 region has 15 residues. The chain's CDR3 is CASSQDRAGAQPQHF. As DNA, the CDR3 is TGCGCCAGCAGCCAAGATCGGGCGGGGGCCCAGCCCCAGCATTTT.

The chain has TRBV7-2 and TRBJ1-1, with D possibly matching TRBD1 (6 bases). The CDR3 consists of 14 residues. Trimming took off 0 bases at V and 10 bases at J, with 15 bases between the two ends. The V gene's germline CDR1 is SGHTA and CDR2 FQGNSA. In DNA form, the CDR3 reads TGTGCCAGCAGCTTAGCTCGTGCGGGACAAGTAGCTTTCTTT. It codes for CASSLARAGQVAFF.

The chain employs TRBV20-1 and TRBJ1-5; perhaps TRBD1 as D (5 bases). CDR1 is DFQATT and CDR2 is SNEGSKA in the germline V gene (reference sequence). The CDR3 is 16 residues long. V was pared by 3 bases and J by 3 bases, with 18 bases between. Written as DNA, the CDR3 is TGCAGTGCTAGTCTTTACAAGGGGAATATCAATCAGCCCCAGCATTTT. This sequence encodes CSASLYKGNINQPQHF.

The rearrangement joins TRBV6-5 to TRBJ1-1; 9 nucleotides agree with TRBD1. V lost 6 bases and J lost 7; bases outside the gene matches: 12. CDR3 length: 15 amino acids. From germline, CDR1 is MNHEY and CDR2 SVGAGI. The CDR3 region is CASRGTGWYVGEAFF. The CDR3 DNA reads as TGTGCCAGCAGAGGGACAGGGTGGTACGTGGGTGAAGCTTTCTTT.

The rearrangement joins TRBV28 to TRBJ1-4; 8 positions agree with TRBD1. With 5 bases clipped from V and 5 bases from J, the junction kept 16 bases outside the gene matches. Germline V gene data show CDR1 as MDHEN and CDR2 as SYDVKM. This CDR3 contains 18 residues. CDR3 protein: CASSHTGTGLGGNEKLFF. The CDR3 coding sequence is TGTGCCAGCAGTCACACCGGGACAGGCCTCGGCGGGAATGAAAAACTGTTTTTT.